These 15 T cell receptor beta chains were all obtained from the same sample, sequenced in a study of blood T cells in healthy people across ages. Alongside a J-beta primer mix, a sample-barcoded 5' primer served in a second PCR lasting about 6 to 11 cycles. TCRdb used MiXCR to reprocess the 5' RACE reads, holding one entry per CDR3 protein. The repertoire has more than 700,000 distinct CDR3 sequences, 53% of them found once; the top ten carry around 41%. The sequenced sample consisted of blood. The receptors stem from an elderly man in good health.

The chain links TRBV28 to TRBJ2-1, with 8 bases identical to TRBD2. The CDR3 contains 20 residues. The germline CDR1 and CDR2 sequences are MDHEN and SYDVKM. Unmatched junction bases numbered 27, after V lost 6 bases and J lost 8 bases. The chain's CDR3 is CASRKSQGRPRSGRGDEQFF. CDR3 DNA: TGTGCCAGCAGGAAAAGCCAGGGACGGCCAAGGAGCGGGAGAGGTGATGAGCAGTTCTTC.

The table lists this clonotype with a few counts. J is TRBJ2-1 and V is TRBV24-1; 14 nucleotides match TRBD2. Germline trimming cut 4 bases from V and 0 bases from J; bases unmatched to any gene: 10. The V gene's germline CDR1 is KGHDR and CDR2 SFDVKD. This CDR3 spans 20 amino acids. The CDR3 loop is CATSDPGTSGRGLSYNEQFF. In DNA form, the CDR3 reads TGTGCCACCAGTGACCCCGGGACTAGCGGGAGAGGTCTCTCCTACAATGAGCAGTTCTTC.

This clonotype has a single count. The chain links TRBV3-1 to TRBJ2-4; 9 nucleotides align to TRBD1. The closer fit of TRBJ2-7 to the DNA end suggests the J call may be wrong. Germline values: CDR1 LGHDT, CDR2 YNNKEL (reference sequence). There are 15 residues in the CDR3. As DNA, the CDR3 is TGTGCCAGCAGCCCCCGGGACAGGGCCACTTACGAGCAGTACTTC. It codes for CASSPRDRATYEQYF.

The V gene is TRBV20-1, the J gene TRBJ1-2, with 7 bases fitting TRBD1. Germline-derived CDR1 and CDR2 are DFQATT and SNEGSKA (reference sequence). V lost 1 base to trimming and J lost 3 bases; unmatched junction nucleotides: 8. The CDR3 is 15 residues long. Here the CDR3 DNA reads TGCAGTGCTAGAGCCCGGGACAGCGTGGACTATGGCTACACCTTC. Protein product: CSARARDSVDYGYTF.

This clonotype has only a few counts. V is TRBV3-1 and J is TRBJ1-5; 8 bases are shared with TRBD1. V lost 2 bases, J lost 2 bases, and 5 bases stayed unmatched. The CDR3 runs 16 residues. Looked up from germline, CDR1 is LGHDT and CDR2 is YNNKEL (reference sequence). The DNA of the CDR3 is TGTGCCAGCAGCCAATCGTCACAGGGGGGCAATCAGCCCCAGCATTTT. Translated, it gives CASSQSSQGGNQPQHF.

This chain uses TRBV20-1 with TRBJ2-7; 10 positions agree with TRBD1. After removal of 6 bases from V and 4 bases from J, the junction contained 6 bases not matched to a gene. The germline V gene has CDR1 DFQATT and CDR2 SNEGSKA (reference sequence). This CDR3 is built from 13 residues. CDR3 nucleotide sequence: TGCAGTGCCCCGGGACAGGGGTTTTACGAGCAGTACTTC. Its protein product is CSAPGQGFYEQYF.

In this sample, this clonotype turned up a few times. The V and J genes are TRBV9 and TRBJ2-7; TRBD1 matches 10 bases. V trimming: 0 bases; J trimming: 4 bases; junction bases outside the gene matches: 4. CDR3 length equals 15 residues. CDR1 and CDR2 (germline): SGDLS, YYNGEE. CDR3 sequence reads: CASSVGTGGYYEQYF. CDR3 in DNA: TGTGCCAGCAGCGTAGGGACAGGGGGATATTACGAGCAGTACTTC.

V usage is TRBV4-1 and J usage is TRBJ2-1; 8 nucleotides agree with TRBD1. Germline lookup yields CDR1 MGHRA and CDR2 YSYEKL. V lost 0 bases and J lost 5; bases outside the gene matches: 6. The CDR3 extends over 16 amino acids. This CDR3 is CASSQEWTGTNNEQFF. The CDR3, as DNA: TGCGCCAGCAGCCAAGAATGGACAGGGACCAACAATGAGCAGTTCTTC.

This sequence joins TRBV20-1 and TRBJ2-1, with D possibly called TRBD1 or TRBD2 (5 bases each). Trimming pared 4 bases from V and 9 bases from J, leaving 16 bases between. This CDR3 is built from 13 residues. CDR1 DFQATT and CDR2 SNEGSKA come from the germline V gene (reference sequence). CDR3 in DNA: TGCAGTGCTATAGGGGCCGACGGGGTTGAGCAGTTCTTC. Protein sequence: CSAIGADGVEQFF.

The gene calls are TRBV27 and TRBJ2-7, with 11 positions matching TRBD2. The V segment lost 6 bases and the J segment 2 bases; nucleotides outside the gene matches: 6. This CDR3 spans 15 amino acids. Germline loops: CDR1 MNHEY, CDR2 SMNVEV (reference sequence). The CDR3 here is CASRNLAGGTYEQYF. CDR3 in DNA: TGTGCCAGCAGGAACCTAGCGGGGGGAACCTACGAGCAGTACTTC.

The J gene is TRBJ2-7, the V gene TRBV28, with D possibly being TRBD2 (6 bases). Germline loops: CDR1 MDHEN, CDR2 SYDVKM. The CDR3 is 18 residues long. The V and J ends lost 4 bases and 2 bases respectively, with 24 bases between them. The chain's CDR3 is CASSSQAWGTADPYEQYF. For the CDR3, the DNA is TGTGCCAGCAGTTCACAGGCGTGGGGGACTGCCGATCCCTACGAGCAGTACTTC.

There are a few counts of this clonotype. The chain is built from TRBV7-9 and TRBJ2-1, with 7 bases fitting TRBD2. The CDR3 spans 14 residues. In germline, CDR1 is SEHNR, CDR2 FQNEAQ (reference sequence). Trimming cost V 7 bases and J 3 bases; bases outside gene matches: 6. Here the CDR3 reads CASTIAGLYNEQFF. In nucleotides, the CDR3 is TGTGCCAGCACCATAGCGGGCCTCTACAATGAGCAGTTCTTC.

V and J are TRBV12-5 and TRBJ1-2; D not certain. The CDR3 consists of 13 residues. Germline V gene lookup returns CDR1 LGHNT and CDR2 FRNRAP. With 0 bases removed from V and 4 bases from J, the gap between germline ends came to 6 bases. CDR3 in DNA: TGTGCTAGTGGTTTGGTAGGTCCCTATGGCTACACCTTC. This encodes CASGLVGPYGYTF.

In this sample, this clonotype turned up a few times. The chain is built from TRBV11-2 and TRBJ2-5, with a possible D match to TRBD1 (6 bases). Germline V gene sequence: CDR1 SGHAT, CDR2 FQNNGV. The germline V and J ends were trimmed by 4 bases and 1 base, with 19 bases remaining between them. This CDR3 comprises 17 residues. CDR3 DNA sequence: TGTGCCAGCAGCTGGGGGCGGCCAATTCCCTCCCAAGAGACCCAGTACTTC. It encodes CASSWGRPIPSQETQYF.

This clonotype was recorded a few times. The V gene is TRBV2, the J gene TRBJ2-7; D remains ambiguous. Trimming took off 7 bases at V and 3 bases at J, with 10 bases between the two ends. The CDR3 covers 12 residues. Germline V CDR1 and CDR2: SNHLY, FYNNEI. The CDR3 DNA reads as TGTGCCAGCAACGACGACCGCTACGAGCAGTACTTC. It translates to CASNDDRYEQYF.